The 2 T cell receptor beta chains presented below share a single source sample, sequenced in a study of cytomegalovirus exposure and HLA in healthy donors. PCR involved 60 Vbeta and 13 Jbeta primers. Clones were read by immunoSEQ multiplex PCR, and TCRdb kept only the in-frame ones, dropping some. Of around 190,000 clones listed, about three quarters are singletons. The specimen was PBMCs. The receptor set was obtained from a man between 35 and 55 years old in good health and CMV-seronegative.

The rearrangement joins TRBV11-3 to TRBJ2-7, with 10 nucleotides matching TRBD2. Trimming removed 1 base from V and 3 bases from J; junction bases left unmatched: 3. Per the germline V gene, CDR1 is SGHNT and CDR2 is YENEEA. This CDR3 is 15 amino acids long. CDR3 loop: CASSLASGSIYEQYF. In DNA, the CDR3 is TGTGCCAGCAGCTTAGCTAGCGGGAGTATCTACGAGCAGTACTTC.

CDR3 loop: CASSKTQGYSYEQYF. The DNA for the CDR3 is TGTGCCAGCAGCAAAACTCAGGGCTACTCCTACGAGCAGTACTTC. The V and J genes are TRBV21-1 and TRBJ2-7; the table gives TRBD1 as D, unverified against the DNA. TRBV21-1 is recorded as a pseudogene. CDR3 length: 15 amino acids.